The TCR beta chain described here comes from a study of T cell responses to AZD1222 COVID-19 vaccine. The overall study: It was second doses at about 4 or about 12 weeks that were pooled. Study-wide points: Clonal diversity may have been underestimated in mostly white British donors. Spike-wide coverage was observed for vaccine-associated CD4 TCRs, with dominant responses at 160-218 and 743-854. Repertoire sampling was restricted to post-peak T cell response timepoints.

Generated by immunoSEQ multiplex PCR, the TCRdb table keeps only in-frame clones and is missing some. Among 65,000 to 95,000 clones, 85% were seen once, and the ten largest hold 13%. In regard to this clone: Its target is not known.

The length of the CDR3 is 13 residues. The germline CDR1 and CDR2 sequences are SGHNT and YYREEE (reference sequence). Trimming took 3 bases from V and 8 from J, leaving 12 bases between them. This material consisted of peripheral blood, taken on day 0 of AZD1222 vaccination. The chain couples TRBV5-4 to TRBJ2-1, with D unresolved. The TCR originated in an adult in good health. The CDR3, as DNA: TGTGCCAGCAGCTCGCAGAACCCCGATGAGCAGTTCTTC. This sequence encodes CASSSQNPDEQFF.